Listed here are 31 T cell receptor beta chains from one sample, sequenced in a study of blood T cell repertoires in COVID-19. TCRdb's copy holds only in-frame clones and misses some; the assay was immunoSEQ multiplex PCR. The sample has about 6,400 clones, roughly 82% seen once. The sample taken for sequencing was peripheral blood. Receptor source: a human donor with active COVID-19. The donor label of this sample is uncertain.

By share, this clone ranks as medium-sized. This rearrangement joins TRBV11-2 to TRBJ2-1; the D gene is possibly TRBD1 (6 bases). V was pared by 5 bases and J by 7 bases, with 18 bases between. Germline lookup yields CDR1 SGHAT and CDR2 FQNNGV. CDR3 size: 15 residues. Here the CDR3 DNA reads TGTGCCAGCAGCCCTTGGGACATACCAGGGAATGAGCAGTTCTTC. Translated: CASSPWDIPGNEQFF.

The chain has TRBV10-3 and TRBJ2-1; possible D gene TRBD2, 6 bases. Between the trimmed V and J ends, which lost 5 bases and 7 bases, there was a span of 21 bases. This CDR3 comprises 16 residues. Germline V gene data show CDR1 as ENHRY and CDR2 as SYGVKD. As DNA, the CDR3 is TGTGCCATCAGTCCCGGGGGTAGGGGATTGGTGAATGAGCAGTTCTTC. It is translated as CAISPGGRGLVNEQFF.

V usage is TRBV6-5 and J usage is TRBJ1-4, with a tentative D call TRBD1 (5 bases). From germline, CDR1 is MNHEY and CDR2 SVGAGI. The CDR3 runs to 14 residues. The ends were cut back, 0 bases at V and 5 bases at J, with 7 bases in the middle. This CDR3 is CASSYSRGNEKLFF. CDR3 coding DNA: TGTGCCAGCAGTTACTCGCGGGGGAATGAAAAACTGTTTTTT.

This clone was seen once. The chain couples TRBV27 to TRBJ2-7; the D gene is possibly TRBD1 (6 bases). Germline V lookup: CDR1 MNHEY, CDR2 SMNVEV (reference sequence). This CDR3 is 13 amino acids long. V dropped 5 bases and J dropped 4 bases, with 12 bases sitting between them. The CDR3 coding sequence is TGTGCCAGCAGTCCCCTAGACAGGTACGAGCAGTACTTC. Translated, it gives CASSPLDRYEQYF.

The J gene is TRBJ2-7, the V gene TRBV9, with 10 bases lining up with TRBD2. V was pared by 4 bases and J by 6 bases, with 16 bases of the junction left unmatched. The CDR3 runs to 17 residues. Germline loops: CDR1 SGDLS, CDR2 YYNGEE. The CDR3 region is CASSPRPSAGGPLEQYF. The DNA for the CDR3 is TGTGCCAGCAGCCCCCGACCCTCAGCGGGAGGGCCGCTCGAGCAGTACTTC.

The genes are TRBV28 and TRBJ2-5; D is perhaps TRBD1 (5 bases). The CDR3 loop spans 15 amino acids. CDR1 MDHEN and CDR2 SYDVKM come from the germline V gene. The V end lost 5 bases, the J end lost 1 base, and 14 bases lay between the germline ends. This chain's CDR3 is CASSPHRTIQETQYF. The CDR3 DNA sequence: TGTGCCAGCAGTCCACACAGGACGATCCAAGAGACCCAGTACTTC.

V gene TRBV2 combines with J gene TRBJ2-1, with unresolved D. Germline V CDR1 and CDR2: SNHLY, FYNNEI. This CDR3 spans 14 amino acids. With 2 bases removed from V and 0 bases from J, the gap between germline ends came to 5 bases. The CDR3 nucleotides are TGTGCCAGCAGTGAACTTAGCTCCTACAATGAGCAGTTCTTC. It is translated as CASSELSSYNEQFF.

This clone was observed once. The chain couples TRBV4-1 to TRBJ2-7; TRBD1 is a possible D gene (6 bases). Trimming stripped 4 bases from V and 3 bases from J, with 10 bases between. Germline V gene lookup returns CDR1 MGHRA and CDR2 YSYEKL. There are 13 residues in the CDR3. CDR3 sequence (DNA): TGCGCCAGCAGCCGCGACAGGTTCTACGAGCAGTACTTC. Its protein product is CASSRDRFYEQYF.

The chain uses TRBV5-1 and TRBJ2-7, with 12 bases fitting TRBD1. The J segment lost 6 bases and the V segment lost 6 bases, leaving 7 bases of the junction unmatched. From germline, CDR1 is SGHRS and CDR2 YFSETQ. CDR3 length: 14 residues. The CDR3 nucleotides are TGCGCCAGCAAACGGGACAGGGGGCAGGGCGAGCAGTACTTC. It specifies CASKRDRGQGEQYF. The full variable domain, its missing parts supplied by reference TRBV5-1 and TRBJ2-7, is KAGVTQTPRYLIKTRGQQVTLSCSPISGHRSVSWYQQTPGQGLQFLFEYFSETQRNKGNFPGRFSGRQFSNSRSEMNVSTLELGDSALYLCASKRDRGQGEQYFGPGTRLTVT.

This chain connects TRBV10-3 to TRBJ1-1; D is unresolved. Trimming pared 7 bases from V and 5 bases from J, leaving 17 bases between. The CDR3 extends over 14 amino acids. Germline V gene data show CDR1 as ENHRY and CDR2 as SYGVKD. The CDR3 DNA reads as TGTGCCATCACCCAGCGGAGGAGTGGAACTGAAGCTTTCTTT. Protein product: CAITQRRSGTEAFF.

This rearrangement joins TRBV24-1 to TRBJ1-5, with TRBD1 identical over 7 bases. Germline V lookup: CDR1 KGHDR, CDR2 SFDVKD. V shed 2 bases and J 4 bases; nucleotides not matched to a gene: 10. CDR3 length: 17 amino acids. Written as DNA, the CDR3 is TGTGCCACCAGTGATTCTCGACAGGGTCCACTAAATCAGCCCCAGCATTTT. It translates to CATSDSRQGPLNQPQHF.

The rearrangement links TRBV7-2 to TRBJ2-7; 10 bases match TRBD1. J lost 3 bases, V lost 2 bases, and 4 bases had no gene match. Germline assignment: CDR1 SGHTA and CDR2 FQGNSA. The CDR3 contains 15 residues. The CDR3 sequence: CASSLRDRGRYEQYF. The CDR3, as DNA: TGTGCCAGCAGCTTACGGGACAGGGGACGCTACGAGCAGTACTTC.

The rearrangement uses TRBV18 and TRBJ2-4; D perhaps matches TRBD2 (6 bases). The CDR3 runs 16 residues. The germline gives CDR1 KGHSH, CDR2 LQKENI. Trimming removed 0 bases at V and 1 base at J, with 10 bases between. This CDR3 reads CASSPPMRGAKNIQYF. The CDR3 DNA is TGTGCCAGCTCACCACCGATGCGGGGCGCCAAAAACATTCAGTACTTC.

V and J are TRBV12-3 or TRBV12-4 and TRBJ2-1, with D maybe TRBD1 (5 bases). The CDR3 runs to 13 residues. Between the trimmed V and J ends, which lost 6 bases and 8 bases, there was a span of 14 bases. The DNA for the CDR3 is TGTGCCAGCAGACAGGATCGGAACCATGAGCAGTTCTTC. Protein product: CASRQDRNHEQFF.

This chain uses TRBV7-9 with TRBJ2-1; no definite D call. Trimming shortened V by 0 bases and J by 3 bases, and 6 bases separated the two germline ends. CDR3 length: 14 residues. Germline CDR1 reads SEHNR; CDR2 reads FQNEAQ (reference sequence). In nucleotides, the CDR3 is TGTGCCAGCAGCTTAGCCAGTATCTACAATGAGCAGTTCTTC. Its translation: CASSLASIYNEQFF.

The CDR3 reads CASSVYEGDSYEQYF. DNA of the CDR3: TGTGCCAGCAGCGTATACGAGGGGGACTCCTACGAGCAGTACTTC. The chain is built from TRBV9 and TRBJ2-7; D possibly corresponds to TRBD1 (6 bases). The CDR3 loop spans 15 amino acids. The germline V gene has CDR1 SGDLS and CDR2 YYNGEE. Trimming removed 1 base from V and 0 bases from J, with 11 bases in between.

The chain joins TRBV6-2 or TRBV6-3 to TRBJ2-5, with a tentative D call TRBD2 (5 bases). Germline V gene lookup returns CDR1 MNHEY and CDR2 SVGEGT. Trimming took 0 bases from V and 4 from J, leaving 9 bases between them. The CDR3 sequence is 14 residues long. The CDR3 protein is CASSYSRVRETQYF. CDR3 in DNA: TGTGCCAGCAGTTACTCGCGGGTGCGAGAGACCCAGTACTTC.

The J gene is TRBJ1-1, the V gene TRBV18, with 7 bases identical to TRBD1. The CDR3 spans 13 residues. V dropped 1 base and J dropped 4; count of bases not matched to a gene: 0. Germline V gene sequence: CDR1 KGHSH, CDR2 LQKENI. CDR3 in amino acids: CASSPQGATEAFF. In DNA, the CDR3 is TGTGCCAGCTCACCACAGGGGGCCACTGAAGCTTTCTTT.

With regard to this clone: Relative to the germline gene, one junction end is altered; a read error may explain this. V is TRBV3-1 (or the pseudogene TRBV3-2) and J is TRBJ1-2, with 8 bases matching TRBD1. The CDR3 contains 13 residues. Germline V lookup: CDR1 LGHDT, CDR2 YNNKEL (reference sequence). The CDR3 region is CASSPSRPRDRRF. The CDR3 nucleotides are TGTGCCAGCAGCCCCTCGCGCCCCCGGGACAGGAGGTTC.

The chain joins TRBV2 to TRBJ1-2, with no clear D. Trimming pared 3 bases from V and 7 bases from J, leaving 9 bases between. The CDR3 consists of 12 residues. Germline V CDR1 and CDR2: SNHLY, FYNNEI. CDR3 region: CASSEFRGGYTF. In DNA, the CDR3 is TGTGCCAGCAGTGAGTTCAGAGGTGGCTACACCTTC.

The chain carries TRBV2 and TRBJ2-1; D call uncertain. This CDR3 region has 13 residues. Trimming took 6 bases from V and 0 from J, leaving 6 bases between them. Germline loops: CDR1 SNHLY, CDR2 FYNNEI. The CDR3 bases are TGTGCCAGCAGGGCACGCTCCTACAATGAGCAGTTCTTC. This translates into CASRARSYNEQFF.

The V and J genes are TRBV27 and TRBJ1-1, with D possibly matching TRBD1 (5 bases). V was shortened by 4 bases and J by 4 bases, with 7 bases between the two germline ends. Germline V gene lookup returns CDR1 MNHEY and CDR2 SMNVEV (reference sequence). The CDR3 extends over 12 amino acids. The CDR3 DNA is TGTGCCAGCAGTTATAGGGGCACTGAAGCTTTCTTT. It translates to CASSYRGTEAFF.

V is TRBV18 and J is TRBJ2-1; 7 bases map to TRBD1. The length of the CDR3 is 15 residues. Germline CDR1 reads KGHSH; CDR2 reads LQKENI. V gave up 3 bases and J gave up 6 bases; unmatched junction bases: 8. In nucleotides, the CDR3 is TGTGCCAGCTCACCCGCCACAGGGGTGGGCAATGAGCAGTTCTTC. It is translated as CASSPATGVGNEQFF.

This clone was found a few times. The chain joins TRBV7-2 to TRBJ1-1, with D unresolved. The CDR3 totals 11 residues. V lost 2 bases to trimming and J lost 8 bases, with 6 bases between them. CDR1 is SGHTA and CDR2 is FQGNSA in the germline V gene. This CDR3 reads CASSLQVEAFF. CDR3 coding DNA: TGTGCCAGCAGCTTACAGGTCGAAGCTTTCTTT.

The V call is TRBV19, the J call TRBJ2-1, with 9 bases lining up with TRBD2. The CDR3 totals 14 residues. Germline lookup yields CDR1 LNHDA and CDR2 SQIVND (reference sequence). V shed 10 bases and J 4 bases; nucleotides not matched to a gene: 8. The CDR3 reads CAIAGVGDYNEQFF. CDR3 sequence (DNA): TGTGCCATAGCGGGAGTTGGGGATTACAATGAGCAGTTCTTC. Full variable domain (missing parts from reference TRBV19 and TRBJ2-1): DGGITQSPKYLFRKEGQNVTLSCEQNLNHDAMYWYRQDPGQGLRLIYYSQIVNDFQKGDIAEGYSVSREKKESFPLTVTSAQKNPTAFYLCAIAGVGDYNEQFFGPGTRLTVL.

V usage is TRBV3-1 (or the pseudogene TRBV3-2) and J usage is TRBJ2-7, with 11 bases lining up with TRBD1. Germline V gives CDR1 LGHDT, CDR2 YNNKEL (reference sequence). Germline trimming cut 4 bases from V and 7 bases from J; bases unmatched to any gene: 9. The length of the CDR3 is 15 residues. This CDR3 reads CASSPRDRGFNEQYF. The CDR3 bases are TGTGCCAGCAGCCCCCGGGACAGGGGGTTTAATGAGCAGTACTTC.

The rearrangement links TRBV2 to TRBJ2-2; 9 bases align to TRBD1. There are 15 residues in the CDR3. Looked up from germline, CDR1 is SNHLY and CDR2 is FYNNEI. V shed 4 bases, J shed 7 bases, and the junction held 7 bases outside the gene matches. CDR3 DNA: TGTGCCAGCAGTGGGGACAGGGCGGGCAGCGGGGAGCTGTTTTTT. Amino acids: CASSGDRAGSGELFF.

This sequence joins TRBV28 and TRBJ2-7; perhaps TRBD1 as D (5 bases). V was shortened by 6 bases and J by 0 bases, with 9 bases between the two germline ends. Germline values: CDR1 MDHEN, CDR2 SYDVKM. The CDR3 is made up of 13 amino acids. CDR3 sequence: CASRLDSSYEQYF. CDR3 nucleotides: TGTGCCAGCAGGCTAGACAGCTCCTACGAGCAGTACTTC.

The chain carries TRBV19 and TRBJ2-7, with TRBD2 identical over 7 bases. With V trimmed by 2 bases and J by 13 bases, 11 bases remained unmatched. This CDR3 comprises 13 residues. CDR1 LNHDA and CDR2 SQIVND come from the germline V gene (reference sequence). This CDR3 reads CASSIRGSGTPYF. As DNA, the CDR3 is TGTGCCAGTAGTATACGCGGGAGCGGAACGCCTTACTTC.

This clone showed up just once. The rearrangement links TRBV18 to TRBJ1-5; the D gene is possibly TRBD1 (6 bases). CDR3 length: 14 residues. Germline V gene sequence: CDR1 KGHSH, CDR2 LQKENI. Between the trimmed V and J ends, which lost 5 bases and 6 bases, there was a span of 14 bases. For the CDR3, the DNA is TGTGCCAGCTCAGCCACAGGGACGGTTCAGCCCCAGCATTTT. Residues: CASSATGTVQPQHF.

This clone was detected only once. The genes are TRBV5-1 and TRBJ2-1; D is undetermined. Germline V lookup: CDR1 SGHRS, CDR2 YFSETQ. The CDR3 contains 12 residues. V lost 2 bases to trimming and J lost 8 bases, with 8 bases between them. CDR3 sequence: CASSFPGYEQFF. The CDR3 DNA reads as TGCGCCAGCAGCTTTCCAGGATATGAGCAGTTCTTC.